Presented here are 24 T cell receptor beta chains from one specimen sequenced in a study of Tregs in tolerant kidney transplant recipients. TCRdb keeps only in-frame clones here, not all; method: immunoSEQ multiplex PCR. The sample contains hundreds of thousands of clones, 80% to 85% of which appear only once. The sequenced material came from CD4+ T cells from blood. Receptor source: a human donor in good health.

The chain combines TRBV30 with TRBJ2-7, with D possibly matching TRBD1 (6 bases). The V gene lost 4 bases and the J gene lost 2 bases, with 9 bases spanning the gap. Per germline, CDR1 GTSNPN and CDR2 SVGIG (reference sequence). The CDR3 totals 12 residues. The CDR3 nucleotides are TGTGCCTGGATCCCAGGGGCCTACGAGCAGTACTTC. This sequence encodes CAWIPGAYEQYF.

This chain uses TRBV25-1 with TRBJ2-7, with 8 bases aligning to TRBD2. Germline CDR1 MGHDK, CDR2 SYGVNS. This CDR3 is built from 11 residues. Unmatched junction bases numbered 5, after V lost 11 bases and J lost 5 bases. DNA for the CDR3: TGTGCCCGCTACGGGGGGGACGAGCAGTACTTC. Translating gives CARYGGDEQYF.

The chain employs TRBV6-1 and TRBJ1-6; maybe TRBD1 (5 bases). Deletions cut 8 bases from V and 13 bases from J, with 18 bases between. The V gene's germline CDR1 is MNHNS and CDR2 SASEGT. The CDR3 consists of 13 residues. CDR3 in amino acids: CASAGPLGSPLHF. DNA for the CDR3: TGTGCCAGCGCGGGACCGCTCGGTTCTCCCCTCCACTTT.

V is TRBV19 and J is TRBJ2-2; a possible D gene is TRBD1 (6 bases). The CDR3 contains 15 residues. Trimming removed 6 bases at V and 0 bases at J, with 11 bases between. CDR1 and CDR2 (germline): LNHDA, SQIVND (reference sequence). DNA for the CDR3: TGTGCCAGTAGGGCCGGACAGACGAACACCGGGGAGCTGTTTTTT. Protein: CASRAGQTNTGELFF.

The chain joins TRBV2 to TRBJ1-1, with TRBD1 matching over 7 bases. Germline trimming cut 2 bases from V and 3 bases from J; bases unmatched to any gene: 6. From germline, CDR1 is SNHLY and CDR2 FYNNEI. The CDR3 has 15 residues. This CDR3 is CASSEQGQQYTEAFF. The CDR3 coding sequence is TGTGCCAGCAGTGAACAGGGACAGCAATACACTGAAGCTTTCTTT.

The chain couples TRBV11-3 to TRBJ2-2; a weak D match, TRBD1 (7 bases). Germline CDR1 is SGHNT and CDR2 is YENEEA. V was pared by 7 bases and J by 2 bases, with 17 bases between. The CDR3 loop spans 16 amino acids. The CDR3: CASTQGGQQNTGELFF. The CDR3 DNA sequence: TGTGCCAGCACCCAGGGGGGACAGCAAAACACCGGGGAGCTGTTTTTT.

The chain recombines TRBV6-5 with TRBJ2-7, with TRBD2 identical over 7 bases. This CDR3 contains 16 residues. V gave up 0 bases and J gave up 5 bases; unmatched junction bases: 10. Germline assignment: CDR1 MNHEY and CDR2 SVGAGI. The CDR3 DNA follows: TGTGCCAGCAGTTACTCTTGGACTAGAGTCCCCCACGAGCAGTACTTC. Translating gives CASSYSWTRVPHEQYF.

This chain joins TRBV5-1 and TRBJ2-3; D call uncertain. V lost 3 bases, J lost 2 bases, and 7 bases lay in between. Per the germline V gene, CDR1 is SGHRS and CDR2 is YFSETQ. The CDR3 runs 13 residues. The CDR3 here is CASSYTTTDTQYF. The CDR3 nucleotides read TGCGCCAGCAGCTACACTACCACAGATACGCAGTATTTT.

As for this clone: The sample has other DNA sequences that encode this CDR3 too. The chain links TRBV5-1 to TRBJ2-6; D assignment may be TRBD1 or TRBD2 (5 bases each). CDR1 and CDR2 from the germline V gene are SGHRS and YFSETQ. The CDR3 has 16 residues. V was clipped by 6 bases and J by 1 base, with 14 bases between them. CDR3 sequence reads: CASMGPLKSGANVLTF. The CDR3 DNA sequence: TGCGCCAGCATGGGACCGCTCAAATCTGGGGCCAACGTCCTGACTTTC.

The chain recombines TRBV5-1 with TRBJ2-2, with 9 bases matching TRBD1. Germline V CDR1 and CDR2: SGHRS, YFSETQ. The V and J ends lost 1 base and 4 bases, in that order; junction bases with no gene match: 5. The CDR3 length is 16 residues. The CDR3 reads CASSLLGQGTTGELFF. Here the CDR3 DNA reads TGCGCCAGCAGCTTGTTGGGACAGGGTACCACCGGGGAGCTGTTTTTT. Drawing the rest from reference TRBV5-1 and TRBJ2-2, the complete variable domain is KAGVTQTPRYLIKTRGQQVTLSCSPISGHRSVSWYQQTPGQGLQFLFEYFSETQRNKGNFPGRFSGRQFSNSRSEMNVSTLELGDSALYLCASSLLGQGTTGELFFGEGSRLTVL.

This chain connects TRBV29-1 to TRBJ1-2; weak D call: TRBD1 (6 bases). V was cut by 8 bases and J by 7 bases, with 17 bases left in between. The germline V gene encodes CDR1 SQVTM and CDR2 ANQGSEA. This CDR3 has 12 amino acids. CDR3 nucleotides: TGCAGCTCTCTGTCCGGGGGCGGTGGCTACACCTTC. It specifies CSSLSGGGGYTF. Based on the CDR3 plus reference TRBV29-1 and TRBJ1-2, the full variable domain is SAVISQKPSRDICQRGTSLTIQCQVDSQVTMMFWYRQQPGQSLTLIATANQGSEATYESGFVIDKFPISRPNLTFSTLTVSNMSPEDSSIYLCSSLSGGGGYTFGSGTRLTVV.

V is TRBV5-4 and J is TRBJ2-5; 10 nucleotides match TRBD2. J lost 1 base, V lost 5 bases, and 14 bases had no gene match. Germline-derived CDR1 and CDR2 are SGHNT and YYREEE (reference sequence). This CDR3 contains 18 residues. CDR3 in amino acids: CASSFPRYSGGLQETQYF. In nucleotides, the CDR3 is TGTGCCAGCAGTTTTCCGCGATATAGCGGGGGGCTCCAAGAGACCCAGTACTTC.

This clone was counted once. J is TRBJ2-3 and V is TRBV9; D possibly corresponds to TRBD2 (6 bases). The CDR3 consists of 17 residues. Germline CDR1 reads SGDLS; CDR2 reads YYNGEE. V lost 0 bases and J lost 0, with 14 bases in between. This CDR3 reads CASSVGPGGASTDTQYF. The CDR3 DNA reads TGTGCCAGCAGCGTAGGGCCCGGCGGGGCTAGCACAGATACGCAGTATTTT.

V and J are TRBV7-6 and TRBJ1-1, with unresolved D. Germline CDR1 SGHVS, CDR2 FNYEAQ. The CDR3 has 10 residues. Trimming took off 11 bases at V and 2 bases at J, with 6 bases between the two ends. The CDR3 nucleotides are TGTGCCGGGGATAACACTGAAGCTTTCTTT. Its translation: CAGDNTEAFF.

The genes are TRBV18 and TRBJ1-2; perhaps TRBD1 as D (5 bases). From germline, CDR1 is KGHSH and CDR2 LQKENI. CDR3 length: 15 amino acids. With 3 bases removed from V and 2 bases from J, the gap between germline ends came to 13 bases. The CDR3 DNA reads TGTGCCAGCTCACCCGGTGGGGCACCGAACTATGGCTACACCTTC. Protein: CASSPGGAPNYGYTF.

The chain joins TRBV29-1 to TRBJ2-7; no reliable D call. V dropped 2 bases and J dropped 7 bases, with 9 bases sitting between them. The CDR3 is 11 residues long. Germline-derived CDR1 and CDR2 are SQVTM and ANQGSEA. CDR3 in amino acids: CSVESVGEQYF. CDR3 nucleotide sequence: TGCAGCGTTGAAAGTGTTGGGGAGCAGTACTTC.

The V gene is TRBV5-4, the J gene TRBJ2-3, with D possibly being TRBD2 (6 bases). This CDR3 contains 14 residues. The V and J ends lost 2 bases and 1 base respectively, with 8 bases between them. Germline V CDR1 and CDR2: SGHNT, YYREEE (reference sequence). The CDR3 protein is CASSLERGTDTQYF. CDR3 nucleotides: TGTGCCAGCAGCTTAGAGCGGGGCACAGATACGCAGTATTTT.

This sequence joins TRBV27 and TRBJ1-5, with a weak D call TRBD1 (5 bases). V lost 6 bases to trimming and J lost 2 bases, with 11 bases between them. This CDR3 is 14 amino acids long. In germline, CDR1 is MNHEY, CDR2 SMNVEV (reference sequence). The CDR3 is CASSPGGGNQPQHF. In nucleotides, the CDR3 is TGTGCCAGCAGCCCCGGGGGAGGCAATCAGCCCCAGCATTTT.

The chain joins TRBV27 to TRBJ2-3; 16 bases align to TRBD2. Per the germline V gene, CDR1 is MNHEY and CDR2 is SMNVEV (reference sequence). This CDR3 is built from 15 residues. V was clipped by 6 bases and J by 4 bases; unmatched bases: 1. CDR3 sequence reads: CASRGTSGGADTQYF. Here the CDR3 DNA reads TGTGCCAGCAGGGGGACTAGCGGGGGGGCAGATACGCAGTATTTT.

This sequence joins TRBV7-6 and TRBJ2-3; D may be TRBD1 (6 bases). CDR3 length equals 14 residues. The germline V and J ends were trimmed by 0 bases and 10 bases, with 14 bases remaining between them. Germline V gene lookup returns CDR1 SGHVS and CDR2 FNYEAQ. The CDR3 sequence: CASSLARQANAQYF. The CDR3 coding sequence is TGTGCCAGCAGCTTAGCCCGACAGGCAAATGCGCAGTATTTT.

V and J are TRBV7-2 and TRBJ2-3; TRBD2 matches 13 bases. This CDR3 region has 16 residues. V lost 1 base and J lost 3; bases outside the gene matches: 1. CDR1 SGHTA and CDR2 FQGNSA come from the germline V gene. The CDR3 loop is CASSLGGLAGTDTQYF. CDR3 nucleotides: TGTGCCAGCAGCTTAGGGGGACTAGCGGGAACAGATACGCAGTATTTT.

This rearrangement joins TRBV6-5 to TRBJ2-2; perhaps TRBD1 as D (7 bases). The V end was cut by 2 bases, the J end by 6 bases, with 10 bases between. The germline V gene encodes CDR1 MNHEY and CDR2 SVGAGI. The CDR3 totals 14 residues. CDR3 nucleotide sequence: TGTGCCAGCAGTTACCAGGGGGGCGCCGGGGAGCTGTTTTTT. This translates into CASSYQGGAGELFF.

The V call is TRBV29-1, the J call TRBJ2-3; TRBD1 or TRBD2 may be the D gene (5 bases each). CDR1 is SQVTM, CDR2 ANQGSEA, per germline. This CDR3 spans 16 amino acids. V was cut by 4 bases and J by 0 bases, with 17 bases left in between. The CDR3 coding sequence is TGCAGCGTTGGACATAGCCGGGGCCTCAGCACAGATACGCAGTATTTT. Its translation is CSVGHSRGLSTDTQYF.

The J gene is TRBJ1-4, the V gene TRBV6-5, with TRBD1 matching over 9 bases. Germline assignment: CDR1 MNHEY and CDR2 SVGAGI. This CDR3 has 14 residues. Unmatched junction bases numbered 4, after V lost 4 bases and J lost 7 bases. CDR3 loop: CASSSDRGGEKLFF. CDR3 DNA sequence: TGTGCCAGCAGTTCGGACAGGGGAGGTGAAAAACTGTTTTTT.